Sequencing of this T cell receptor (beta chain) was carried out in a study of blood T cell repertoires in COVID-19. Whole-study context: Specimens from acute and convalescent COVID-19 originated in the United States, Italy and Spain. The analysed material was cDNA or gDNA that came from T cells, B-cell-depleted T cells, or PBMCs.

Unmatched junction bases numbered 5, after V lost 5 bases and J lost 4 bases. CDR3 length: 14 residues. Looked up from germline, CDR1 is MDHEN and CDR2 is SYDVKM. In the original analysis: Scientists estimated how many nucleated cells there were by amplifying reference gene primers. Libraries were prepared by immunoSEQ multiplex PCR; TCRdb keeps only in-frame clonotypes and omits some of them. V and J calls plus clone size are reproduced from that table; the DNA served to infer D and trimming. The sample has 100,000 or so clones; over 75% are singletons. This chain uses TRBV28 with TRBJ2-3; 8 nucleotides line up with TRBD1. The sample consisted of peripheral blood. The clonotype comes from a human donor in a cohort sampled during active COVID-19. CDR3 amino acids: CASSPTGEADTQYF. The CDR3, as DNA: TGTGCCAGCAGTCCGACAGGGGAGGCAGATACGCAGTATTTT. The whole variable domain, filled in from reference TRBV28 and TRBJ2-3, reads DVKVTQSSRYLVKRTGEKVFLECVQDMDHENMFWYRQDPGLGLRLIYFSYDVKMKEKGDIPEGYSVSREKKERFSLILESASTNQTSMYLCASSPTGEADTQYFGPGTRLTVL.